What follows are 9 T cell receptor beta chains derived from one specimen sequenced in a study of shared clonotypes between healthy human individuals. Generated by immunoSEQ multiplex PCR, the TCRdb table keeps only in-frame clones and is missing some. This repertoire shows roughly 1,500,000 clones, around 98% found once; its top ten account for around 0.45%. The sequenced material came from naive CD4+ T cells sorted from blood. Described subset: CD45RA+ positively selected. These receptors were obtained from a man under 40 in good health.

The rearrangement uses TRBV5-3 and TRBJ2-5, with D possibly matching TRBD1 (6 bases). TRBV5-3 is labeled an ORF, and its function is uncertain. CDR3 length: 14 amino acids. Deletions cut 1 base from V and 4 bases from J, with 11 bases between. DNA of the CDR3: TGTGCCAGAAGCTTGTGGCAGGGGATAGAGACCCAGTACTTC. This gives the protein CARSLWQGIETQYF.

This clone was found once. V is TRBV5-4 and J is TRBJ2-1; D remains ambiguous. This CDR3 has 11 residues. CDR1 is SGHNT, CDR2 YYREEE, per germline (reference sequence). The V gene lost 3 bases and the J gene lost 5 bases, with 3 bases spanning the gap. CDR3 coding DNA: TGTGCCAGCAGCTGGGACAATGAGCAGTTCTTC. Its protein is CASSWDNEQFF.

The chain combines TRBV18 with TRBJ2-7, with a possible D match to TRBD2 (6 bases). The CDR3 is made up of 15 amino acids. In germline, CDR1 is KGHSH, CDR2 LQKENI. Trimming removed 4 bases from V and 0 bases from J, with 13 bases in between. The CDR3 DNA reads TGTGCCAGCTCACGGCCGGGAGACGACTCCTACGAGCAGTACTTC. Its protein is CASSRPGDDSYEQYF.

The chain links TRBV19 to TRBJ1-2; D is possibly TRBD1 (6 bases). Germline V CDR1 and CDR2: LNHDA, SQIVND (reference sequence). Trimming pared 4 bases from V and 5 bases from J, leaving 11 bases between. The CDR3 consists of 13 residues. The CDR3 reads CASSKDSIYGYTF. In nucleotides, the CDR3 is TGTGCCAGTAGTAAGGACAGCATATATGGCTACACCTTC.

The chain recombines TRBV6-5 with TRBJ2-3; tentatively, D is TRBD1 (6 bases). V was cut by 4 bases and J by 2 bases, with 13 bases left in between. Germline V gene lookup returns CDR1 MNHEY and CDR2 SVGAGI. The CDR3 extends over 15 amino acids. CDR3 bases: TGTGCCAGCAGTTTACAGGGCCCAGACACAGATACGCAGTATTTT. It translates to CASSLQGPDTDTQYF.

This clone has a single count. The V gene is TRBV9, the J gene TRBJ2-3; 7 positions agree with TRBD2. Germline loops: CDR1 SGDLS, CDR2 YYNGEE. V was clipped by 0 bases and J by 5 bases; unmatched bases: 3. This CDR3 is 14 amino acids long. The CDR3 DNA reads TGTGCCAGCAGCGTAGGGGAGGGAGGAGATACGCAGTATTTT. It is translated as CASSVGEGGDTQYF.

This rearrangement joins TRBV7-2 to TRBJ1-1; D gene ambiguous. The CDR3 has 14 amino acids. Germline CDR1 and CDR2: SGHTA and FQGNSA. V was shortened by 3 bases and J by 0 bases, with 8 bases between the two germline ends. The CDR3 bases are TGTGCCAGCAGCTTTTCGGGCTTGAACACTGAAGCTTTCTTT. Its protein is CASSFSGLNTEAFF.

This CDR3 is CASSLNGPREKLFF. The DNA for the CDR3 is TGCGCCAGCAGCTTGAATGGTCCCCGTGAAAAACTGTTTTTT. V is TRBV5-1 and J is TRBJ1-4; D gene unclear. The CDR3 runs to 14 residues. In germline, CDR1 is SGHRS, CDR2 YFSETQ. V lost 1 base to trimming and J lost 7 bases, with 11 bases between them.

This clone was seen a single time. This sample includes further DNA sequences coding for the same CDR3. This chain links TRBV5-4 with TRBJ2-7; 9 bases are a match to TRBD2. The V gene end was trimmed by 0 bases and the J gene end by 2 bases; junction bases not matched to a gene: 3. Germline V lookup: CDR1 SGHNT, CDR2 YYREEE (reference sequence). There are 15 residues in the CDR3. For the CDR3, the DNA is TGTGCCAGCAGCTTGGAACTAGCGGGCGCCTACGAGCAGTACTTC. Residues: CASSLELAGAYEQYF.